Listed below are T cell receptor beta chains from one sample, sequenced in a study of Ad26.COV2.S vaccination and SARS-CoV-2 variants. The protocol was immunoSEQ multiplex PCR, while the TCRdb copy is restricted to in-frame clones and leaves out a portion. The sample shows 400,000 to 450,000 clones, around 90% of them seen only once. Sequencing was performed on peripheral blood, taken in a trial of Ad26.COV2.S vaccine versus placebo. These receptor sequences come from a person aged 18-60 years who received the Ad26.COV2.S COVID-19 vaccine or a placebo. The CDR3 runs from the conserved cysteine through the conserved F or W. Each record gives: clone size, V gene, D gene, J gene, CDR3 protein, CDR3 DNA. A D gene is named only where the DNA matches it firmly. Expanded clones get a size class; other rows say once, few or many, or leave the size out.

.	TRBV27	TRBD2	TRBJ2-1	CASSTGLAWAEQFF	TGTGCCAGCAGTACAGGACTAGCGTGGGCTGAGCAGTTCTTC
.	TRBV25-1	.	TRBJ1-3	CASSEFSGAPGNTIYF	TGTGCCAGCAGTGAATTTTCCGGGGCTCCTGGAAACACCATATATTTT
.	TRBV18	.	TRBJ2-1	CASSRGTTYNEQFF	TGTGCCAGCTCACGGGGGACCACCTACAATGAGCAGTTCTTC
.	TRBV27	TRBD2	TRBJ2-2	CASSLYAGGHTGELFF	TGTGCCAGCAGTTTATATGCGGGAGGGCATACCGGGGAGCTGTTTTTT
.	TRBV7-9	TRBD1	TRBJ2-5	CASSQRQGPQETQYF	TGTGCCAGCAGCCAAAGACAGGGGCCACAAGAGACCCAGTACTTC
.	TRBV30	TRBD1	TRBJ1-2	CAWSVEGAVGYTF	TGTGCCTGGAGTGTAGAGGGGGCGGTTGGCTACACCTTC
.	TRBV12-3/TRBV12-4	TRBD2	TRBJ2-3	CASSPTSGSKGVF	TGTGCCAGCAGCCCAACTAGCGGGAGTAAGGGAGTTTTT
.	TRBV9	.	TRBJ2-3	CASSVVFTDTQYF	TGTGCCAGCAGCGTAGTATTCACAGATACGCAGTATTTT
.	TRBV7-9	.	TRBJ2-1	CASSLVGVAVGMEQFF	TGTGCCAGCAGCTTAGTGGGCGTAGCGGTGGGGATGGAGCAGTTCTTC
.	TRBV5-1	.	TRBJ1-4	CASSLGKSNEKLFF	TGCGCCAGCAGCTTGGGGAAGTCTAATGAAAAACTGTTTTTT
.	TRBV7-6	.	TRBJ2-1	CASSLAQGNNEQFF	TGTGCCAGCAGCTTAGCTCAGGGTAACAATGAGCAGTTCTTC
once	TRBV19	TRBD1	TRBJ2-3	CASSISTGYTDTQYF	TGTGCCAGTAGTATCTCGACAGGGTACACAGATACGCAGTATTTT
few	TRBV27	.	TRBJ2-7	CASSLSAVYEQYF	TGTGCCAGCAGTTTATCGGCGGTGTACGAGCAGTACTTC
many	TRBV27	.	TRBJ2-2	CASSRQRAGELFF	TGTGCCAGCAGTCGGCAGAGGGCCGGGGAGCTGTTTTTT
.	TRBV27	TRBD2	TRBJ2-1	CASSLASGGNEQFF	TGTGCCAGCAGTTTGGCTAGCGGGGGCAATGAGCAGTTCTTC
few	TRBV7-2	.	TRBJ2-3	CASSTSGTDTQYF	TGTGCCAGCAGCACCTCAGGCACAGATACGCAGTATTTT
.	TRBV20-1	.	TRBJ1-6	CSASLGRDNSPLHF	TGCAGTGCTAGTCTGGGACGGGATAATTCACCCCTCCACTTT
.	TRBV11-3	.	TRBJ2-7	CASSLSAVSYEQYF	TGTGCCAGCAGCTTATCGGCCGTCTCCTACGAGCAGTACTTC
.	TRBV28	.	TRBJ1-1	CASSLTVGNTEAFF	TGTGCCAGCAGTTTGACGGTGGGTAACACTGAAGCTTTCTTT
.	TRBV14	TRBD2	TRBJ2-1	CASSPGRERSNEQFF	TGTGCCAGCAGCCCGGGGCGGGAGAGGAGTAATGAGCAGTTCTTC
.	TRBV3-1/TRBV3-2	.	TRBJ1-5	CASSLSVDSNQPQHF	TGTGCCAGCAGCCTATCTGTCGATAGCAATCAGCCCCAGCATTTT
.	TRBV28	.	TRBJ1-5	CASSLPPGGMWNQPQHF	TGTGCCAGCAGTTTACCCCCCGGGGGGATGTGGAATCAGCCCCAGCATTTT
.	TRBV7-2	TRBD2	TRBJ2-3	CASSRNIAGDTQYF	TGTGCCAGCAGCCGTAATATAGCGGGAGATACGCAGTATTTT
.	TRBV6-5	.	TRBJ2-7	CAIRRGGLPYEQYF	TGTGCCATCCGACGGGGTGGCCTCCCCTACGAGCAGTACTTC
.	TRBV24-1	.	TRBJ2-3	CATSERFGTDTQYF	TGTGCCACCAGTGAAAGGTTCGGGACAGATACGCAGTATTTT
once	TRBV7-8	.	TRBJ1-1	CASSLDLADRNTEAFF	TGTGCCAGCAGCTTAGATCTGGCAGACAGGAACACTGAAGCTTTCTTT
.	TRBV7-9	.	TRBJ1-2	CASSFQTGSYGYTF	TGTGCCAGCAGCTTTCAGACGGGCAGTTATGGCTACACCTTC
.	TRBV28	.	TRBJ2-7	CASSSGQRYEQYF	TGTGCCAGCAGTTCCGGACAGCGCTACGAGCAGTACTTC
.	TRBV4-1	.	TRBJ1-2	CASSQEGQIHGYTF	TGCGCCAGCAGCCAAGAAGGACAGATCCATGGCTACACCTTC
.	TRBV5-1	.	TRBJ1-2	CASSLYVSYGYTF	TGCGCCAGCAGCTTGTATGTCAGCTATGGCTACACCTTC
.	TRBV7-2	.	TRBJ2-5	CASSLDSLGETQYF	TGTGCCAGCAGCTTAGACAGCTTAGGAGAGACCCAGTACTTC
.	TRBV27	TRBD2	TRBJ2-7	CASSPGLGGEQYF	TGTGCCAGCAGTCCGGGACTAGGGGGCGAGCAGTACTTC
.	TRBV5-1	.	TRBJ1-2	CASTSTGNYGYTF	TGCGCCAGCACCTCAACAGGGAACTATGGCTACACCTTC
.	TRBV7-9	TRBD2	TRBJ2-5	CASSPPPGTSGRGTQYF	TGTGCCAGCAGCCCCCCCCCGGGGACTAGCGGGAGGGGGACCCAGTACTTC
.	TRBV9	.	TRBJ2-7	CASSVGGAGYEQYF	TGTGCCAGCAGCGTAGGCGGGGCGGGCTACGAGCAGTACTTC
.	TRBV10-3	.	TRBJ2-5	CAITEKAGEETQYF	TGTGCCATCACTGAAAAGGCAGGGGAAGAGACCCAGTACTTC
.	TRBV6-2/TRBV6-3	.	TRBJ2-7	CASSYSAASYEQYF	TGTGCCAGCAGTTACTCGGCCGCCTCCTACGAGCAGTACTTC
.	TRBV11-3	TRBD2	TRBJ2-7	CASSLILGLAGFPPYEQYF	TGTGCCAGCAGCTTAATCCTCGGACTAGCGGGTTTCCCTCCCTACGAGCAGTACTTC
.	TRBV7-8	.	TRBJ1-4	CASSPRMVVEKLFF	TGTGCCAGCAGCCCCAGGATGGTGGTAGAAAAACTGTTTTTT
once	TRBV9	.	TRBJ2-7	CASSPSPHYEQYF	TGTGCCAGCAGCCCTAGTCCACACTACGAGCAGTACTTC
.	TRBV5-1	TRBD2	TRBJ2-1	CASSLVAGAPSEQFF	TGCGCCAGCAGCTTGGTTGCGGGAGCTCCTAGTGAGCAGTTCTTC
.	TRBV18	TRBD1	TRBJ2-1	CASSPVSQGDGEQFF	TGTGCCAGCTCACCAGTCTCCCAGGGGGACGGTGAGCAGTTCTTC
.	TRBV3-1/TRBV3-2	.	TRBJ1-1	CASSFNMNTEAFF	TGTGCCAGCAGCTTTAATATGAACACTGAAGCTTTCTTT
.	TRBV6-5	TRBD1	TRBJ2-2	CASRTGQGRTGELFF	TGTGCCAGCAGAACGGGACAGGGACGCACCGGGGAGCTGTTTTTT
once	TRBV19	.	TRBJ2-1	CASSMVRAGPYNEQFF	TGTGCCAGTAGTATGGTTCGGGCGGGCCCATACAATGAGCAGTTCTTC
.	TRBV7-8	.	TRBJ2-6	CASSTAGTSSSGANVLTF	TGTGCCAGCAGCACAGCCGGGACCTCAAGCTCTGGGGCCAACGTCCTGACTTTC
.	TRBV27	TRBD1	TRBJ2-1	CASSLSGQGAFNEQFF	TGTGCCAGCAGTTTATCAGGACAGGGGGCTTTTAATGAGCAGTTCTTC
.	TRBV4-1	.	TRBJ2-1	CASSRWGAGEDNEQFF	TGCGCCAGCAGCCGATGGGGGGCGGGAGAGGACAATGAGCAGTTCTTC
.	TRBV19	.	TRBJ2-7	CASTAGLSSYEQYF	TGTGCCAGTACCGCGGGGCTGAGCTCCTACGAGCAGTACTTC
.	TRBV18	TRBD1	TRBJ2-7	CASSPGQAGQTYEQYF	TGTGCCAGCTCACCGGGACAGGCCGGGCAGACCTACGAGCAGTACTTC
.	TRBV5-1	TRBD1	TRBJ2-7	CASSLGTGPYEQYF	TGCGCCAGCAGCTTGGGGACAGGGCCCTACGAGCAGTACTTC